This T cell receptor (beta chain) was captured by sequencing in a study of T cell repertoires in cytomegalovirus infection. Study in general: Indicated by public TCR beta signatures were CMV infection and matching HLA type.

General observations from the study: It was HLA-C-restricted CMV-specific TCR beta clonotypes that dominated the response ex vivo.

In germline, CDR1 is LNHDA, CDR2 SQIVND (reference sequence). Trimming removed 4 bases from V and 0 bases from J, with 9 bases in between. The CDR3 has 15 residues. Each CDR3 protein is one row after TCRdb ran MiXCR on the reads. The table shows some 920,000 distinct CDR3 sequences, with under 40% occurring only once. Of note for this clonotype: Its antigen is unidentified.

The sequence derives from a human donor in good health (CMV status not recorded). Some clones in this sample may be carry-over from other donors' samples. This chain uses TRBV19 with TRBJ1-4; D unresolved. This sample comprised cultured CD8+ T cells from PBMCs, obtained from culture after CMV antigen stimulation. For the CDR3, the DNA is TGTGCCAGTAGTACGATGACTTCAACTAATGAAAAACTGTTTTTT. It is translated as CASSTMTSTNEKLFF.